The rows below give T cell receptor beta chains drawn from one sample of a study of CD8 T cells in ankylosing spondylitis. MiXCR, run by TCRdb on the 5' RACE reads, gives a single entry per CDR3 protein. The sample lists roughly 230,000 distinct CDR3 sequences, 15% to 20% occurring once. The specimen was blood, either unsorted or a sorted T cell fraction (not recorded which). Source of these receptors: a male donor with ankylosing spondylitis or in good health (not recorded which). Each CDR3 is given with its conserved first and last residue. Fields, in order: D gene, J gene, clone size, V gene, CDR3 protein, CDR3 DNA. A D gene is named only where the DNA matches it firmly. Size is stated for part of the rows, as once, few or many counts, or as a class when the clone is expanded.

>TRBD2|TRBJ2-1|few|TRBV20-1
CSANPGLAYNEQFF
TGCAGTGCTAACCCGGGACTAGCCTACAATGAGCAGTTCTTC
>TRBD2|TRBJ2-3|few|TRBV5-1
CASSPGVAGGPEDTQYF
TGCGCCAGCAGCCCGGGGGTAGCGGGAGGGCCGGAAGATACGCAGTATTTT
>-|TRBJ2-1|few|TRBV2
CASSGAVPPYNEQFF
TGTGCCAGCAGTGGGGCGGTACCCCCCTACAATGAGCAGTTCTTC
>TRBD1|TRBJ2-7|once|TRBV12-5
CASGSLGDSSYEQYF
TGTGCTAGTGGTTCACTAGGGGACAGCTCCTACGAGCAGTACTTC
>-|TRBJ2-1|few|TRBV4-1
CASSQVPGDWNNEQFF
TGCGCCAGCAGCCAAGTTCCGGGGGACTGGAACAATGAGCAGTTCTTC
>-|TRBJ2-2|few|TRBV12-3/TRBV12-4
CASSSRDEGWTGELFF
TGTGCCAGCAGCTCCCGGGATGAGGGCTGGACCGGGGAGCTGTTTTTT
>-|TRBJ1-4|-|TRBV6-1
CASRGRTSTNEKLFF
TGTGCCAGCAGAGGACGGACATCAACTAATGAAAAACTGTTTTTT
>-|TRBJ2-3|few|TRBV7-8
CASSLVGHTDTQYF
TGTGCCAGCAGCTTAGTAGGACATACAGATACGCAGTATTTT
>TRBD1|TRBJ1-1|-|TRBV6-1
CASSTGGLGTEAFF
TGTGCCAGCAGTACAGGGGGCCTTGGCACTGAAGCTTTCTTT
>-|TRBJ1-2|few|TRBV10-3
CAIHYGYGYTF
TGTGCCATCCATTACGGCTATGGCTACACCTTC
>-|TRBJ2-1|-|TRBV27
CASSLFPYNEQFF
TGTGCCAGCAGTTTATTTCCATACAATGAGCAGTTCTTC
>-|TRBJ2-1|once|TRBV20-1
CSARGNWGVISYNEQFF
TGCAGTGCTAGAGGCAACTGGGGTGTCATCTCCTACAATGAGCAGTTCTTC
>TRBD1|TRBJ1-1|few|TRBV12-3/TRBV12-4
CASSRGQLTEAFF
TGTGCCAGCAGCCGGGGACAGTTAACTGAAGCTTTCTTT
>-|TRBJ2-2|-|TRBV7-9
CASSLAPAPRPGELFF
TGTGCCAGCAGCTTAGCCCCTGCCCCTAGACCCGGGGAGCTGTTTTTT
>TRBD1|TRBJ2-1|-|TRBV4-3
CASSKAHRGGSDEQFF
TGCGCCAGCAGCAAAGCCCACAGGGGCGGGTCGGATGAGCAGTTCTTC
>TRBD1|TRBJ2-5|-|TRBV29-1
CSVARTGLVRETQYF
TGCAGCGTCGCGAGGACAGGGTTGGTACGAGAGACCCAGTACTTC
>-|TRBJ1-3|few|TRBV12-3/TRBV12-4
CASSSDHSGNTIYF
TGTGCCAGCAGTAGTGACCACTCTGGAAACACCATATATTTT
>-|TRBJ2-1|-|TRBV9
CASSVGRNEQFF
TGTGCCAGCAGCGTAGGACGGAATGAGCAGTTCTTC
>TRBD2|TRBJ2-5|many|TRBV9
CASSVGSGSMIETQYF
TGTGCCAGCAGCGTAGGCAGCGGGAGTATGATAGAGACCCAGTACTTC
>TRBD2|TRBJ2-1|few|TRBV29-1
CSVELAGEQFF
TGCAGCGTTGAACTAGCGGGTGAGCAGTTCTTC
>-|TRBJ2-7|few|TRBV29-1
CSVGGWGSYEQYF
TGCAGCGTTGGAGGGTGGGGGTCCTACGAGCAGTACTTC
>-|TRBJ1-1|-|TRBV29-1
CSADRNTEAFF
TGCAGCGCGGACAGAAACACTGAAGCTTTCTTT
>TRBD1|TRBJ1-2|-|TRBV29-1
CSVEGQEYGYTF
TGCAGCGTTGAGGGACAGGAATATGGCTACACCTTC
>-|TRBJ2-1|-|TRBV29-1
CSVGGRSTDEQFF
TGCAGCGTGGGGGGTAGGAGCACGGATGAGCAGTTCTTC
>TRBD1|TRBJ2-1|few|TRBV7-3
CASSQLDTGVPEFF
TGTGCCAGCAGCCAACTAGACACAGGGGTCCCGGAGTTCTTC
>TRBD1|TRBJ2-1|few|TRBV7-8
CASRPGTGGVNEQFF
TGTGCCAGCAGACCCGGGACAGGGGGGGTCAATGAGCAGTTCTTC
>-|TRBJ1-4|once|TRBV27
CASAIVRGNENLFF
TGTGCCAGCGCCATAGTGCGGGGCAATGAAAACCTGTTTTTT
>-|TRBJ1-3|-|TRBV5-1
CASSLSQGFSGNTIYF
TGCGCCAGCAGCTTGAGCCAGGGGTTCTCTGGAAACACCATATATTTT
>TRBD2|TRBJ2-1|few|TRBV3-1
CASSQGPSGRKDEQFF
TGTGCCAGCAGCCAAGGGCCTAGCGGGAGGAAGGATGAGCAGTTCTTC
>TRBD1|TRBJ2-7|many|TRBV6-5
CASSYASGTGEGEQYF
TGTGCCAGCAGTTACGCTTCCGGGACAGGAGAGGGTGAGCAGTACTTC
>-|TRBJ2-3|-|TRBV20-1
CSARYRDSTDTQYF
TGCAGTGCAAGGTACCGGGACTCCACAGATACGCAGTATTTT
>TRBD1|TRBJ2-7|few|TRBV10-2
CASSESGPLGQDLEQYF
TGCGCCAGCAGTGAGTCGGGCCCTCTGGGACAGGACCTGGAGCAGTACTTC
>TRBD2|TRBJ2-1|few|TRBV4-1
CASSQEGRPGLAGGVGSEQFF
TGCGCCAGCAGCCAAGAGGGAAGACCGGGACTAGCGGGAGGTGTCGGTAGTGAGCAGTTCTTC
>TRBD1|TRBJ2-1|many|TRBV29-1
CSAGDSSYNEQFF
TGCAGCGCTGGGGACAGCTCCTACAATGAGCAGTTCTTC
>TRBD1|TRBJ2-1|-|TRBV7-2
CASSLVTGGDNEQFF
TGTGCCAGCAGCTTAGTGACAGGGGGCGACAATGAGCAGTTCTTC
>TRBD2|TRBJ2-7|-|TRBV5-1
CASSFDAGGPYEQYF
TGCGCCAGCAGCTTTGACGCGGGAGGGCCTTACGAGCAGTACTTC
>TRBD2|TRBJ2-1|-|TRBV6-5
CASSYSTSGTRNEQFF
TGTGCCAGCAGTTACTCGACTAGCGGGACACGAAATGAGCAGTTCTTC
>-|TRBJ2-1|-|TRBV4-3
CASSQDRGEANREQFF
TGCGCCAGCAGCCAAGATAGGGGGGAAGCTAATAGAGAGCAGTTCTTC
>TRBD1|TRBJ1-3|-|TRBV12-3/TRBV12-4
CASSFTGGINTIYF
TGTGCCAGCAGTTTTACAGGGGGTATAAACACCATATATTTT
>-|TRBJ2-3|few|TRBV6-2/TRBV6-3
CASSSGRGPDTQYF
TGTGCCAGCAGTTCTGGCCGCGGGCCAGATACGCAGTATTTT
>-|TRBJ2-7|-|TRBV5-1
CASSAAGQGFYEQYF
TGCGCCAGCAGCGCTGCGGGACAAGGATTCTACGAGCAGTACTTC
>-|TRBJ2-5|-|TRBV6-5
CASSYWQGEETQHF
TGTGCCAGCAGTTATTGGCAGGGAGAAGAGACCCAGCACTTC
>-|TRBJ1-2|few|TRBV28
CASSTYRTPGRGGYTF
TGTGCCAGCAGTACTTATCGTACCCCAGGGCGTGGTGGCTACACCTTC
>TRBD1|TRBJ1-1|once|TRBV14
CASSQLQGRTEAFF
TGTGCCAGCAGCCAACTACAGGGGCGCACTGAAGCTTTCTTT